Each of the 15 T cell receptor beta chains below was sequenced from the same sample in a study of shared clonotypes between healthy human individuals. Repertoires were generated with immunoSEQ multiplex PCR, while TCRdb's copy carries only in-frame clones and drops some. The sample carries about 980,000 clones, around 80% recorded once. What was sequenced was memory CD4+ T cells sorted from blood. As for subset: CD45RA-negative fraction. The receptors derive from a young man in good health.

This chain links TRBV5-4 with TRBJ1-3; D remains ambiguous. The germline CDR1 and CDR2 sequences are SGHNT and YYREEE (reference sequence). Trimming stripped 1 base from V and 0 bases from J, with 14 bases between. The CDR3 sequence is 17 residues long. CDR3 nucleotides: TGTGCCAGCAGCTTGAGAGGTGGACGGCTCTCTGGAAACACCATATATTTT. It encodes CASSLRGGRLSGNTIYF.

This clone appeared a few times. The V call is TRBV30, the J call TRBJ1-6; no reliable D call. Trimming took 0 bases from V and 7 from J, leaving 4 bases between them. This CDR3 contains 12 residues. Per germline, CDR1 GTSNPN and CDR2 SVGIG (reference sequence). The CDR3 is CAWSVPNSPLHF. The CDR3 nucleotides read TGTGCCTGGAGTGTCCCAAATTCACCCCTCCACTTT.

This clone appeared a few times. The chain links TRBV9 to TRBJ2-3; 11 bases match TRBD2. The CDR3 sequence is 16 residues long. Per the germline V gene, CDR1 is SGDLS and CDR2 is YYNGEE. V gave up 0 bases and J gave up 3 bases; unmatched junction bases: 3. As DNA, the CDR3 is TGTGCCAGCAGCGTAGGGCTAGCGGGAGGAACAGATACGCAGTATTTT. This gives the protein CASSVGLAGGTDTQYF.

CDR3 nucleotides: TGTGCCAGCACTGGACAGGGGAAGACCCAGTACTTC. Its protein product is CASTGQGKTQYF. The chain is built from TRBV2 and TRBJ2-5; TRBD1 aligns across 9 bases. Trimming cost V 7 bases and J 6 bases; bases outside gene matches: 3. CDR1 and CDR2 from the germline V gene are SNHLY and FYNNEI. This CDR3 has 12 residues.

The rearrangement uses TRBV27 and TRBJ2-7, with D hard to call. The CDR3 runs to 13 residues. Trimming removed 4 bases from V and 5 bases from J, with 12 bases in between. CDR1 is MNHEY, CDR2 SMNVEV, per germline (reference sequence). The CDR3 here is CASSSSSHNEQYF. DNA for the CDR3: TGTGCCAGCAGTTCTTCCAGTCACAACGAGCAGTACTTC.

The chain couples TRBV2 to TRBJ2-7, with 8 bases that match TRBD2. Unmatched junction bases numbered 10, after V lost 7 bases and J lost 5 bases. The germline V gene has CDR1 SNHLY and CDR2 FYNNEI. This CDR3 is 14 amino acids long. The CDR3 protein is CASTPWTSSHEQYF. In nucleotides, the CDR3 is TGTGCCAGCACCCCGTGGACTAGCAGCCACGAGCAGTACTTC.

Details on this clone: The junction departs from germline at one end; a sequencing error may be responsible. V is TRBV6-5 and J is TRBJ2-3; 9 nucleotides line up with TRBD2. Germline assignment: CDR1 MNHEY and CDR2 SVGAGI. The CDR3 has 15 residues. The CDR3 loop reads CASRKAGGRTDTQYF. The CDR3 nucleotides are TGTGCTAGCAGAAAAGCGGGGGGTCGCACAGATACGCAGTATTTT.

The gene calls are TRBV7-9 and TRBJ2-1; 7 positions match TRBD1. The CDR3 is made up of 13 amino acids. V gave up 2 bases and J gave up 13 bases; unmatched junction bases: 8. In germline, CDR1 is SEHNR, CDR2 FQNEAQ (reference sequence). The CDR3 nucleotides are TGTGCCAGCAGCTTAAAAAATGGACAGGACCAGTTCTTC. Translating gives CASSLKNGQDQFF.

This rearrangement joins TRBV6-4 to TRBJ1-4; D perhaps matches TRBD1 (5 bases). The CDR3 has 15 amino acids. The germline V gene encodes CDR1 MRHNA and CDR2 SNTAGT. V was cut by 6 bases and J by 0 bases, with 11 bases left in between. In DNA form, the CDR3 reads TGTGCCAGCAGCCCAGGGACCGCAACTAATGAAAAACTGTTTTTT. Translating it yields CASSPGTATNEKLFF.

This sequence joins TRBV4-3 and TRBJ2-5, with D perhaps TRBD2 (6 bases). This CDR3 comprises 17 residues. Trimming shortened V by 1 base and J by 1 base, and 16 bases separated the two germline ends. Germline V lookup: CDR1 LGHNA, CDR2 YSLEER. CDR3 nucleotides: TGCGCCAGCAGCCAAGTGCGGGGTCTATTGGGCCAAGAGACCCAGTACTTC. The encoded protein is CASSQVRGLLGQETQYF.

This clone was detected only once. Written as DNA, the CDR3 is TGTGCCTGGAGTGTCGGGGTCAGGTATGGCTACACCTTC. Its protein product is CAWSVGVRYGYTF. V and J are TRBV30 and TRBJ1-2; D is ambiguous. Germline V CDR1 and CDR2: GTSNPN, SVGIG (reference sequence). This CDR3 has 13 residues. Trimming shortened V by 0 bases and J by 5 bases, and 10 bases separated the two germline ends.

This chain connects TRBV4-2 to TRBJ2-2; D is ambiguous. This CDR3 spans 15 amino acids. Deletions cut 1 base from V and 5 bases from J, with 11 bases between. Looked up from germline, CDR1 is LGHNA and CDR2 is YNFKEQ. The CDR3 DNA reads as TGTGCCAGCAGCCAAGCGACCTGGGCAACCGGGGAGCTGTTTTTT. Encoded protein: CASSQATWATGELFF.

V and J are TRBV30 and TRBJ1-6, with D possibly TRBD1 on 5 matching bases. Germline V lookup: CDR1 GTSNPN, CDR2 SVGIG (reference sequence). This CDR3 has 12 amino acids. The V end lost 1 base, the J end lost 9 bases, and 7 bases lay between the germline ends. The CDR3 DNA reads TGTGCCTGGAGTGGGACACTTTCACCCCTCCACTTT. Its translation is CAWSGTLSPLHF.

The J gene is TRBJ2-1, the V gene TRBV25-1, with 7 bases aligning to TRBD1. V shed 4 bases and J 6 bases; nucleotides not matched to a gene: 15. In germline, CDR1 is MGHDK, CDR2 SYGVNS. The CDR3 loop spans 17 amino acids. CDR3 sequence reads: CASSVIYETGMGNEQFF. CDR3 coding DNA: TGTGCCAGCAGTGTAATTTACGAGACAGGGATGGGCAATGAGCAGTTCTTC.

The rearrangement uses TRBV19 and TRBJ2-5; 9 bases align to TRBD2. This CDR3 has 15 amino acids. Trimming at V came to 6 bases and at J to 2 bases, leaving 7 bases not matched to a gene. Germline CDR1 and CDR2: LNHDA and SQIVND (reference sequence). The chain's CDR3 is CASRDSGLAQETQYF. CDR3 bases: TGTGCCAGTAGAGATAGTGGACTAGCGCAAGAGACCCAGTACTTC. The entire variable domain, with the rest obtained from reference TRBV19 and TRBJ2-5, is as follows: DGGITQSPKYLFRKEGQNVTLSCEQNLNHDAMYWYRQDPGQGLRLIYYSQIVNDFQKGDIAEGYSVSREKKESFPLTVTSAQKNPTAFYLCASRDSGLAQETQYFGPGTRLLVL.